Presented here are 30 T cell receptor beta chains from one specimen sequenced in a study of cytomegalovirus exposure and HLA in healthy donors. Clones were sequenced by immunoSEQ multiplex PCR, and TCRdb holds only the in-frame ones, with some missing. The sample yields over 130,000 clones, 70% to 90% seen once. Sequenced sample: PBMCs. The receptors originated from a man aged 18 to 30 in good health and CMV-seropositive.

The rearrangement uses TRBV2 and TRBJ2-7; 12 bases map to TRBD1. In germline, CDR1 is SNHLY, CDR2 FYNNEI. Losses at the gene ends were 1 base for V and 6 bases for J; bases not matched to a gene: 4. CDR3 length: 15 residues. CDR3 sequence reads: CASSEVGQGAGEQYF. For the CDR3, the DNA is TGTGCCAGCAGTGAAGTGGGACAGGGGGCCGGCGAGCAGTACTTC.

This chain connects TRBV19 to TRBJ2-3, with D possibly being TRBD1 (6 bases). V was cut by 5 bases and J by 0 bases, with 21 bases left in between. The germline V gene encodes CDR1 LNHDA and CDR2 SQIVND (reference sequence). The CDR3 extends over 18 amino acids. The DNA for the CDR3 is TGTGCCAGTAGTCTTCCCCTGGGGACAATATTTAGCACAGATACGCAGTATTTT. Translating it yields CASSLPLGTIFSTDTQYF.

The chain couples TRBV10-3 to TRBJ2-7, with no clear D. Deletions cut 8 bases from V and 3 bases from J, with 11 bases between. The CDR3 is 12 amino acids. Germline loops: CDR1 ENHRY, CDR2 SYGVKD. The chain's CDR3 is CAIGRSLYEQYF. The CDR3 DNA follows: TGTGCCATCGGTCGGTCCCTCTACGAGCAGTACTTC.

This chain links TRBV7-9 with TRBJ1-2, with 7 bases lining up with TRBD1. The trim removed 3 bases at V and 4 bases at J, leaving 5 bases unmatched. The CDR3 is made up of 14 amino acids. Germline assignment: CDR1 SEHNR and CDR2 FQNEAQ (reference sequence). CDR3 bases: TGTGCCAGCAGCTTTACAGGGGCTTCCTATGGCTACACCTTC. This translates into CASSFTGASYGYTF. The whole variable domain, filled in from reference TRBV7-9 and TRBJ1-2, reads DTGVSQNPRHKITKRGQNVTFRCDPISEHNRLYWYRQTLGQGPEFLTYFQNEAQLEKSRLLSDRFSAERPKGSFSTLEIQRTEQGDSAMYLCASSFTGASYGYTFGSGTRLTVV.

This chain links TRBV5-4 with TRBJ2-5, with 7 nucleotides matching TRBD1. Germline loops: CDR1 SGHNT, CDR2 YYREEE (reference sequence). The CDR3 sequence is 15 residues long. The J segment lost 5 bases and the V segment lost 3 bases, leaving 10 bases of the junction unmatched. CDR3 residues: CASSSTGTGDETQYF. CDR3 in DNA: TGTGCCAGCAGCTCGACAGGGACGGGCGATGAGACCCAGTACTTC.

This sequence joins TRBV5-5 and TRBJ2-3; 11 bases align to TRBD2. The trim removed 3 bases at V and 1 base at J, leaving 10 bases unmatched. Germline V CDR1 and CDR2: SGHKS, YYEKEE (reference sequence). There are 18 residues in the CDR3. The CDR3 sequence is CASSSSTGTSGGTDTQYF. The CDR3 bases are TGTGCCAGCAGCTCGTCGACCGGGACTAGCGGTGGCACAGATACGCAGTATTTT. The full variable domain, completed using reference TRBV5-5 and TRBJ2-3, is DAGVTQSPTHLIKTRGQQVTLRCSPISGHKSVSWYQQVLGQGPQFIFQYYEKEERGRGNFPDRFSARQFPNYSSELNVNALLLGDSALYLCASSSSTGTSGGTDTQYFGPGTRLTVL.

The V gene is TRBV27, the J gene TRBJ2-3; TRBD2 aligns across 15 bases. CDR1 and CDR2 (germline): MNHEY, SMNVEV (reference sequence). The CDR3 runs to 19 residues. J lost 6 bases, V lost 5 bases, and 15 bases had no gene match. The CDR3 sequence is CASSPGTSGRRYTGDTQYF. The CDR3 DNA sequence: TGTGCCAGCAGTCCCGGGACTAGCGGGAGGCGTTATACGGGTGATACGCAGTATTTT.

The J gene is TRBJ2-3, the V gene TRBV7-9; 8 nucleotides match TRBD1. Germline V gene lookup returns CDR1 SEHNR and CDR2 FQNEAQ (reference sequence). The J segment lost 1 base and the V segment lost 8 bases, leaving 8 bases of the junction unmatched. The CDR3 consists of 15 residues. CDR3: CASAGGSGRTDTQYF. The CDR3 region has the DNA TGTGCCAGCGCAGGGGGCAGCGGGCGCACAGATACGCAGTATTTT.

This clone was observed a single time. The rearrangement uses TRBV10-2 and TRBJ1-1, with 11 bases lining up with TRBD1. V lost 7 bases to trimming and J lost 4 bases; unmatched junction nucleotides: 11. CDR1 and CDR2 (germline): WSHSY, SAAADI. This CDR3 is built from 16 residues. This CDR3 reads CASTIRTGGRGTEAFF. CDR3 bases: TGCGCCAGCACAATACGGACAGGGGGCAGGGGCACTGAAGCTTTCTTT.

The chain is built from TRBV5-5 and TRBJ1-5, with 7 bases that match TRBD1. The germline V gene has CDR1 SGHKS and CDR2 YYEKEE (reference sequence). The CDR3 totals 15 residues. Trimming removed 4 bases from V and 2 bases from J; junction bases left unmatched: 6. The CDR3 DNA follows: TGTGCCAGCAGCCCCCCAGGGACAGGCAATCAGCCCCAGCATTTT. Translated, it gives CASSPPGTGNQPQHF.

This clone was recorded once. V is TRBV30 and J is TRBJ1-3; D call uncertain. Germline assignment: CDR1 GTSNPN and CDR2 SVGIG (reference sequence). The CDR3 sequence is 12 residues long. V dropped 0 bases and J dropped 5 bases, with 5 bases sitting between them. CDR3 DNA: TGTGCCTGGAGTGTGGCCCGAAACACCATATATTTT. It is translated as CAWSVARNTIYF.

The chain couples TRBV5-6 to TRBJ2-1, with a possible D match to TRBD2 (6 bases). Trimming shortened V by 6 bases and J by 9 bases, and 25 bases separated the two germline ends. The CDR3 contains 16 residues. Germline loops: CDR1 SGHDT, CDR2 YYEEEE. In nucleotides, the CDR3 is TGTGCCAGCAACCGAAAGACTAGTGGGCAACAAGGTGAGCAGTTCTTC. Amino acids: CASNRKTSGQQGEQFF.

CDR3 sequence (DNA): TGTGCCAGCACACAAAACCGGGACACTGAAAAACTGTTTTTT. Amino acids: CASTQNRDTEKLFF. V gene TRBV7-9 combines with J gene TRBJ1-4; perhaps TRBD1 as D (6 bases). Germline V gene data show CDR1 as SEHNR and CDR2 as FQNEAQ (reference sequence). The CDR3 runs 14 residues. V lost 7 bases to trimming and J lost 7 bases, with 16 bases between them.

This sequence joins TRBV2 and TRBJ2-6; D may be TRBD1 (5 bases). Per the germline V gene, CDR1 is SNHLY and CDR2 is FYNNEI. Trimming took off 5 bases at V and 3 bases at J, with 11 bases between the two ends. The CDR3 totals 15 residues. CDR3 in amino acids: CASSPDSVGANVLTF. The CDR3 DNA follows: TGTGCCAGCAGTCCTGACAGTGTTGGGGCCAACGTCCTGACTTTC. Looking up the rest from reference TRBV2 and TRBJ2-6 gives the full variable domain: EPEVTQTPSHQVTQMGQEVILRCVPISNHLYFYWYRQILGQKVEFLVSFYNNEISEKSEIFDDQFSVERPDGSNFTLKIRSTKLEDSAMYFCASSPDSVGANVLTFGAGSRLTVL.

The rearrangement uses TRBV5-6 and TRBJ2-5; 11 bases line up with TRBD1. V lost 3 bases and J lost 2; bases outside the gene matches: 0. Per germline, CDR1 SGHDT and CDR2 YYEEEE. This CDR3 is built from 14 residues. Here the CDR3 reads CASSWDRGQETQYF. CDR3 sequence (DNA): TGTGCCAGCAGCTGGGACAGGGGGCAAGAGACCCAGTACTTC.

This clone came up once. V is TRBV7-2 and J is TRBJ2-1; D not certain. The germline V and J ends were trimmed by 2 bases and 0 bases, with 8 bases remaining between them. CDR1 is SGHTA, CDR2 FQGNSA, per germline. The CDR3 consists of 15 residues. CDR3 amino acids: CASSLSASSYNEQFF. CDR3 coding DNA: TGTGCCAGCAGCTTATCTGCCAGCTCCTACAATGAGCAGTTCTTC.

The V call is TRBV6-1, the J call TRBJ2-5; D is perhaps TRBD2 (5 bases). Germline V gene sequence: CDR1 MNHNS, CDR2 SASEGT. The CDR3 runs to 11 residues. V lost 4 bases and J 10 bases, leaving 10 bases between the germline ends. This CDR3 reads CASSVPRDQYF. The CDR3 region has the DNA TGTGCCAGCAGTGTACCTCGGGACCAGTACTTC.

The chain links TRBV19 to TRBJ1-6; the D is unclear. V was clipped by 3 bases and J by 7 bases, with 7 bases between them. The CDR3 has 13 residues. CDR1 is LNHDA, CDR2 SQIVND, per germline (reference sequence). CDR3 protein: CASSMESNSPLHF. DNA of the CDR3: TGTGCCAGTAGTATGGAGTCGAATTCACCCCTCCACTTT.

The chain combines TRBV7-8 with TRBJ2-6; 13 bases are a match to TRBD2. The CDR3 is 18 residues long. Trimming removed 4 bases from V and 1 base from J; junction bases left unmatched: 4. Per the germline V gene, CDR1 is SGHVS and CDR2 is FQNEAQ. The CDR3: CASSSKLAGGSGANVLTF. The CDR3 nucleotides are TGTGCCAGCAGCTCAAAACTAGCGGGAGGGTCTGGGGCCAACGTCCTGACTTTC.

The sample holds many counts of this clone. The CDR3 DNA reads TGTGCCACCAGCAGAGTTAGACCGGGGGACGAGCAGTACTTC. Translated, it gives CATSRVRPGDEQYF. The genes are TRBV15 and TRBJ2-7; a possible D gene is TRBD2 (6 bases). The CDR3 totals 14 residues. V was trimmed by 1 base and J by 5 bases, leaving 12 bases between them. Germline lookup yields CDR1 LNHNV and CDR2 YYDKDF (reference sequence).

The chain has TRBV6-1 and TRBJ2-7, with a weak D call TRBD2 (5 bases). V lost 1 base and J lost 7, with 11 bases in between. This CDR3 contains 13 residues. Germline-derived CDR1 and CDR2 are MNHNS and SASEGT. Here the CDR3 reads CASSEGVRREQYF. CDR3 in DNA: TGTGCCAGCAGTGAAGGGGTCAGGAGGGAGCAGTACTTC.

This clone was recorded a few times. This chain joins TRBV2 and TRBJ1-2, with 9 bases lining up with TRBD1. CDR3 length: 14 amino acids. V gave up 6 bases and J gave up 7 bases; unmatched junction bases: 9. Per germline, CDR1 SNHLY and CDR2 FYNNEI. CDR3 bases: TGTGCCAGCAGCCCGGGACAGGGATTTAGTGGCTACACCTTC. Amino acid sequence: CASSPGQGFSGYTF.

The V call is TRBV6-4, the J call TRBJ2-7; D is perhaps TRBD2 (5 bases). Trimming left V 6 bases short and J 0 bases short, with 12 bases between. The germline V gene encodes CDR1 MRHNA and CDR2 SNTAGT. This CDR3 comprises 14 residues. The CDR3 sequence is CASSPMAGSYEQYF. CDR3 DNA: TGTGCCAGCAGCCCCATGGCGGGCTCCTACGAGCAGTACTTC.

This rearrangement joins TRBV19 to TRBJ1-4; TRBD1 matches at 9 bases. V was pared by 6 bases and J by 7 bases, with 6 bases of the junction left unmatched. This CDR3 has 14 residues. CDR1 and CDR2 (germline): LNHDA, SQIVND (reference sequence). The CDR3 DNA reads TGTGCCAGTAGGCCAGACAGGGGGAGTGAAAAACTGTTTTTT. Protein product: CASRPDRGSEKLFF.

Concerning this clone: This same CDR3 is encoded by further DNA sequences in the sample. This chain uses TRBV7-8 with TRBJ2-7; TRBD1 matches at 7 bases. This CDR3 has 14 amino acids. With V trimmed by 5 bases and J by 6 bases, 10 bases remained unmatched. Germline CDR1 and CDR2: SGHVS and FQNEAQ. The CDR3 DNA reads TGTGCCAGCAGCCCGGACAGGCCCCCCTCCGAGCAGTACTTC. Translated, it gives CASSPDRPPSEQYF.

This chain links TRBV14 with TRBJ2-7; 10 bases agree with TRBD1. Germline V gene sequence: CDR1 SGHDN, CDR2 FVKESK. This CDR3 has 15 amino acids. Germline trimming cut 2 bases from V and 7 bases from J; bases unmatched to any gene: 8. The CDR3 loop reads CASSQTRDRGLEQYF. DNA for the CDR3: TGTGCCAGCAGCCAAACCCGGGACAGGGGTTTGGAGCAGTACTTC.

The chain combines TRBV7-6 with TRBJ2-1, with D possibly being TRBD2 (6 bases). Germline CDR1 SGHVS, CDR2 FNYEAQ. V was clipped by 3 bases and J by 8 bases, with 11 bases between them. CDR3 length equals 13 residues. The CDR3 reads CASSFTGVDEQFF. The CDR3 DNA sequence: TGTGCCAGCAGCTTTACGGGAGTGGATGAGCAGTTCTTC.

The chain recombines TRBV7-8 with TRBJ2-2; tentative D call: TRBD2 (6 bases). This CDR3 region has 16 residues. V dropped 1 base and J dropped 1 base, with 10 bases sitting between them. Looked up from germline, CDR1 is SGHVS and CDR2 is FQNEAQ. CDR3 in amino acids: CASSLGPAGNTGELFF. The CDR3 DNA reads TGTGCCAGCAGCTTAGGGCCAGCGGGGAACACCGGGGAGCTGTTTTTT.

V is TRBV5-1 and J is TRBJ1-1; 9 bases match TRBD1. This CDR3 spans 13 amino acids. Germline lookup yields CDR1 SGHRS and CDR2 YFSETQ. Germline trimming cut 0 bases from V and 10 bases from J; bases unmatched to any gene: 4. This CDR3 reads CASSLGADRGAFF. CDR3 in DNA: TGCGCCAGCAGCTTGGGAGCGGACAGGGGAGCTTTCTTT.

This clone has only one observation. The junction departs from the called germline gene at one end, perhaps through a read error. The gene calls are TRBV7-7 and TRBJ2-1, with 8 positions matching TRBD2. Germline CDR1 and CDR2: SSHAT and FNYEAQ (reference sequence). The length of the CDR3 is 15 residues. The CDR3 sequence: CASSLAGGRNNEQFF. The CDR3 DNA follows: TGTGCTAGCAGCTTAGCCGGCGGGAGGAACAATGAGCAGTTCTTC. Looking up the rest from reference TRBV7-7 and TRBJ2-1 gives the full variable domain: GAGVSQSPRYKVTKRGQDVTLRCDPISSHATLYWYQQALGQGPEFLTYFNYEAQPDKSGLPSDRFSAERPEGSISTLTIQRTEQRDSAMYRCASSLAGGRNNEQFFGPGTRLTVL.